This T cell receptor beta chain originates from a study of blood T cell repertoires in COVID-19. Using immunoSEQ multiplex PCR, the repertoire was profiled, and TCRdb retains in-frame clones only, with some absent. The sample has about 52,000 clones, around 82% seen once; the top ten hold under 30%. Germline V CDR1 and CDR2: LGHDT, YNNKEL (reference sequence). The CDR3 runs 16 residues. The ends lost 4 bases at V and 0 bases at J; junction bases unmatched: 8. This TCR was sampled from a woman older than 75 with COVID-19, enrolled during active disease. V is TRBV3-1 (or the pseudogene TRBV3-2) and J is TRBJ1-2, with 7 bases fitting TRBD1. The sample was peripheral blood. The chain's CDR3 is CASSLLDRPANYGYTF. The CDR3 DNA follows: TGTGCCAGCAGCCTTTTGGACAGGCCTGCTAACTATGGCTACACCTTC.